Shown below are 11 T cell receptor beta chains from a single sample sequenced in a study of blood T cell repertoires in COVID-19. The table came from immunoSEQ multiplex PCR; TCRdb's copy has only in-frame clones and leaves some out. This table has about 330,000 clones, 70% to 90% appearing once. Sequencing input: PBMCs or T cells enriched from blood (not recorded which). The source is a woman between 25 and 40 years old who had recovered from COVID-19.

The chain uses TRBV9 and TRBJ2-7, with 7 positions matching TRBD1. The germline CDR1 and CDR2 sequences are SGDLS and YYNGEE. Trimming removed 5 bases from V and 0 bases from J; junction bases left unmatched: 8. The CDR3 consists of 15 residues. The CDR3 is CASSEGDRASYEQYF. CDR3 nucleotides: TGTGCCAGCAGTGAGGGAGACAGGGCCTCCTACGAGCAGTACTTC.

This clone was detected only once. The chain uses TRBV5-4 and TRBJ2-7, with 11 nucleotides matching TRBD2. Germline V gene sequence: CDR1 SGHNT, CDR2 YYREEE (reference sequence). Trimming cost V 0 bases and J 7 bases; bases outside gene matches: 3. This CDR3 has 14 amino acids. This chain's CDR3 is CASSLVAGGREQYF. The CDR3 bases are TGTGCCAGCAGCTTGGTAGCGGGGGGGCGGGAGCAGTACTTC. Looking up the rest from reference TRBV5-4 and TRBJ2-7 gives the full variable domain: ETGVTQSPTHLIKTRGQQVTLRCSSQSGHNTVSWYQQALGQGPQFIFQYYREEENGRGNFPPRFSGLQFPNYSSELNVNALELDDSALYLCASSLVAGGREQYFGPGTRLTVT.

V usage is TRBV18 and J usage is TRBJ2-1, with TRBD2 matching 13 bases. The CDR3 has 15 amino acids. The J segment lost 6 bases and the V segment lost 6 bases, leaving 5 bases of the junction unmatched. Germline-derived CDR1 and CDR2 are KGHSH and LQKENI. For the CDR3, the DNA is TGTGCCAGCTCGCGGACTAGCGGGGGTCCCAATGAGCAGTTCTTC. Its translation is CASSRTSGGPNEQFF.

The CDR3, as DNA: TGTGCCAGCAGCGCTCAGGACACGTCGCTCTCCTATAATTCACCCCTCCACTTT. Amino acids: CASSAQDTSLSYNSPLHF. The chain carries TRBV21-1 and TRBJ1-6; the table gives TRBD1 as D, unverified against the DNA. TRBV21-1 is a documented pseudogene. There are 18 residues in the CDR3.

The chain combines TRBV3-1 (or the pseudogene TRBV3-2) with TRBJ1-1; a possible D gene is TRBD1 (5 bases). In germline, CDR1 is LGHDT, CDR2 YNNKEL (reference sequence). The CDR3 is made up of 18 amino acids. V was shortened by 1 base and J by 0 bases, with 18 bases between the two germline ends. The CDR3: CASSQGGIFGGVNTEAFF. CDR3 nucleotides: TGTGCCAGCAGCCAAGGTGGTATTTTCGGAGGGGTGAACACTGAAGCTTTCTTT.

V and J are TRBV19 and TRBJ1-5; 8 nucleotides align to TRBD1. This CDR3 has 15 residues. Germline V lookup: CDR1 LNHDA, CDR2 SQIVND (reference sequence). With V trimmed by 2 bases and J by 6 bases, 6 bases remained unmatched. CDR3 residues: CASSIQGAVGQPQHF. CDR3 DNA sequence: TGTGCCAGTAGTATACAGGGGGCAGTGGGTCAGCCCCAGCATTTT.

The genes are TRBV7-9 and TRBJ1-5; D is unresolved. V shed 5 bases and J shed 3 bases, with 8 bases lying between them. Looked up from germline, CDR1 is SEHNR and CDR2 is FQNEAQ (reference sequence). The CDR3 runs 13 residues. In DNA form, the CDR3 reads TGTGCCAGCAGCGCTGGAGTCAATCAGCCCCAGCATTTT. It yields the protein CASSAGVNQPQHF.

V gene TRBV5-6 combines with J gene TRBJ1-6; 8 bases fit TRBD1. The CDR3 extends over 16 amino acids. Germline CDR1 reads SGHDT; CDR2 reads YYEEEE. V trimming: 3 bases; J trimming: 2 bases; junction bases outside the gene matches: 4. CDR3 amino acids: CASSYRGITYNSPLHF. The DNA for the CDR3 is TGTGCCAGCAGCTACAGGGGGATAACCTATAATTCACCCCTCCACTTT.

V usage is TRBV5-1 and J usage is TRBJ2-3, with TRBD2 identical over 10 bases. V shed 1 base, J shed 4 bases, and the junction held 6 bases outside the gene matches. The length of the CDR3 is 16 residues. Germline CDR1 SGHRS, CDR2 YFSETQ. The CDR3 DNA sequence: TGCGCCAGCAGCTTGAAACTAGCGGGACCCCCAGATACGCAGTATTTT. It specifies CASSLKLAGPPDTQYF.

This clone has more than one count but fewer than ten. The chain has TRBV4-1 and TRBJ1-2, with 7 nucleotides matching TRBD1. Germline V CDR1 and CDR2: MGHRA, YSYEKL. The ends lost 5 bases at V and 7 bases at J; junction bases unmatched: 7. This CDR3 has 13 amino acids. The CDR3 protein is CASSSRGEIGYTF. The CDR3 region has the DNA TGCGCCAGCAGCAGCAGGGGGGAGATTGGCTACACCTTC.

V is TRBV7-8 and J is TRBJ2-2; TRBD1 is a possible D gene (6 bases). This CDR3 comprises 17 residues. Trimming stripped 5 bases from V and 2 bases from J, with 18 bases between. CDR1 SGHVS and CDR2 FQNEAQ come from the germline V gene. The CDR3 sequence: CASSHRDTVFNTGELFF. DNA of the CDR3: TGTGCCAGCAGCCATCGGGACACCGTTTTTAACACCGGGGAGCTGTTTTTT. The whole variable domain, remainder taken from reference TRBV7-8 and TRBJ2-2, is GAGVSQSPRYKVAKRGQDVALRCDPISGHVSLFWYQQALGQGPEFLTYFQNEAQLDKSGLPSDRFFAERPEGSVSTLKIQRTQQEDSAVYLCASSHRDTVFNTGELFFGEGSRLTVL.